The present TCR beta chain was sequenced within a study of blood T cell repertoires in COVID-19. About the study: T cells, B-cell-depleted T cells, or PBMCs provided the cDNA or gDNA that served as material.

V lost 0 bases and J lost 7, with 8 bases in between. The CDR3 length is 13 residues. CDR1 is SGHKS, CDR2 YYEKEE, per germline (reference sequence). As originally analysed: Estimation of nucleated cell counts was performed using reference gene primer amplification. Generated by immunoSEQ multiplex PCR, the TCRdb table keeps only in-frame clones and is missing some. V and J calls and clone size come straight from that table; D and trimming were deduced from the DNA. The sample contains about 100,000 clones, 80% to 90% of which appear only once. The sample consisted of peripheral blood. The TCR was taken from a human donor in a cohort sampled during active COVID-19. The chain joins TRBV5-5 to TRBJ1-5; TRBD1 is a possible D gene (5 bases). The CDR3 bases are TGTGCCAGCAGCTTGGGGAACAGGCAGCCCCAGCATTTT. Translating it yields CASSLGNRQPQHF.